This T cell receptor beta chain was sequenced during a study of identical twins. This clonotype came up a few times. The CDR3 is made up of 14 amino acids. Trimming cost V 7 bases and J 6 bases, with 16 bases left between them. CDR1 and CDR2 from the germline V gene are SGHRS and YFSETQ. TCRdb re-called the 5' RACE reads with MiXCR, one entry per CDR3 protein. This sample yields 350,000 to 600,000 distinct CDR3 sequences, of which around 14% are seen a single time; about 0.53% belongs to the top ten. These data are also associated with another study on yellow fever vaccine responses in identical twins.

This TCR derives from a young woman in good health. Sequenced sample: CD4+ T cells sorted from blood. V usage is TRBV5-1 and J usage is TRBJ2-2, with D possibly being TRBD2 (7 bases). DNA for the CDR3: TGCGCCAGCTGTGTGGCGGGGGCATCCGGGGAGCTGTTTTTT. It codes for CASCVAGASGELFF.